What follows are 26 T cell receptor beta chains derived from one specimen sequenced in a study of T cells in Graves' hyperthyroidism and ophthalmopathy. The investigators amplified TCR beta CDR3 regions from RNA transcripts. An initial round of RT-PCR targeting the TCR CDR3 relied on the HTBI primer set. TCRdb reprocessed the multiplex PCR reads with MiXCR, giving one entry per CDR3 protein. The sample contains some 490,000 distinct CDR3 sequences, roughly 16% of which appear only once. Sequencing was carried out using blood. All receptors come from a woman in her twenties or thirties with Graves' ophthalmopathy.

This clonotype was detected ten times or more. The rearrangement joins TRBV7-2 to TRBJ2-2; TRBD1 matches at 8 bases. The V and J ends lost 1 base and 4 bases, in that order; junction bases with no gene match: 5. CDR1 SGHTA and CDR2 FQGNSA come from the germline V gene. CDR3 length: 16 residues. The CDR3 DNA reads as TGTGCCAGCAGCTTAGATTCGACAGGGGCCACCGGGGAGCTGTTTTTT. As protein: CASSLDSTGATGELFF. Complete variable domain (other parts from reference TRBV7-2 and TRBJ2-2): GAGVSQSPSNKVTEKGKDVELRCDPISGHTALYWYRQSLGQGLEFLIYFQGNSAPDKSGLPSDRFSAERTGGSVSTLTIQRTQQEDSAVYLCASSLDSTGATGELFFGEGSRLTVL.

The V call is TRBV30, the J call TRBJ2-3, with 7 bases matching TRBD2. V dropped 6 bases and J dropped 6; count of bases not matched to a gene: 9. Looked up from germline, CDR1 is GTSNPN and CDR2 is SVGIG (reference sequence). This CDR3 has 13 residues. The CDR3 reads CACRLAAKDTQYF. For the CDR3, the DNA is TGTGCCTGTCGACTAGCAGCCAAGGATACGCAGTATTTT.

This clonotype was seen many times. The chain employs TRBV28 and TRBJ2-5; 10 bases fit TRBD1. CDR1 is MDHEN and CDR2 is SYDVKM in the germline V gene. V trimming: 6 bases; J trimming: 3 bases; junction bases outside the gene matches: 4. The CDR3 sequence is 14 residues long. The CDR3 DNA reads as TGTGCCAGCAGCCAGGACAGGGGGGAAGAGACCCAGTACTTC. This encodes CASSQDRGEETQYF.

In its sample, this clonotype was seen many times. The V gene is TRBV20-1, the J gene TRBJ2-1; the match to TRBD2 covers 10 bases. In germline, CDR1 is DFQATT, CDR2 SNEGSKA (reference sequence). Trimming removed 5 bases from V and 5 bases from J; junction bases left unmatched: 9. This CDR3 region has 15 residues. The chain's CDR3 is CSAPPTSGRHNEQFF. The CDR3 DNA reads TGCAGTGCTCCCCCGACTAGCGGGCGGCACAATGAGCAGTTCTTC.

This chain uses TRBV6-4 with TRBJ2-1; D is perhaps TRBD2 (5 bases). The germline CDR1 and CDR2 sequences are MRHNA and SNTAGT. Trimming left V 2 bases short and J 7 bases short, with 6 bases between. The CDR3 is made up of 12 amino acids. The CDR3 region has the DNA TGTGCCAGCAGTGACAGGGAGAATGAGCAGTTCTTC. Translation: CASSDRENEQFF.

This clonotype was recorded at least ten times. This chain uses TRBV20-1 with TRBJ2-1; D remains unclear. The CDR3 runs to 11 residues. With 6 bases removed from V and 8 bases from J, the gap between germline ends came to 11 bases. Germline lookup yields CDR1 DFQATT and CDR2 SNEGSKA (reference sequence). In DNA form, the CDR3 reads TGCAGTGCCTCATCGGCGGATGAGCAGTTCTTC. Protein: CSASSADEQFF.

This clonotype was seen repeatedly, ten times or more. An end of the junction differs from the germline gene, which may be a read error. The chain joins TRBV19 to TRBJ2-1, with 9 bases fitting TRBD1. Germline CDR1 and CDR2: LNHDA and SQIVND (reference sequence). The CDR3 contains 13 residues. The CDR3 DNA is TGTTCCAGACCGGGACAGGGTGGCAATGAGCAGTTCTTC. This encodes CSRPGQGGNEQFF.

Many counts were recorded for this clonotype. The chain couples TRBV20-1 to TRBJ1-1; unclear D gene. There are 12 residues in the CDR3. Germline V lookup: CDR1 DFQATT, CDR2 SNEGSKA (reference sequence). Trimming stripped 3 bases from V and 1 base from J, with 6 bases between. In nucleotides, the CDR3 is TGCAGTGCTAGGTGGGGGAACACTGAAGCTTTCTTT. Amino acid sequence: CSARWGNTEAFF.

The V call is TRBV6-2 or TRBV6-3, the J call TRBJ2-2; TRBD1 might be the D (5 bases). The germline V gene has CDR1 MNHEY and CDR2 SVGEGT. Trimming removed 2 bases from V and 2 bases from J, with 9 bases in between. The CDR3 has 15 amino acids. CDR3 residues: CASSYVTGNTGELFF. CDR3 sequence (DNA): TGTGCCAGCAGTTACGTCACAGGAAACACCGGGGAGCTGTTTTTT.

This clonotype has only a few counts. The rearrangement joins TRBV29-1 to TRBJ2-7, with 9 positions matching TRBD1. The CDR3 extends over 14 amino acids. J was trimmed by 5 bases and V by 6 bases; bases with no gene match: 11. Per germline, CDR1 SQVTM and CDR2 ANQGSEA. The CDR3 reads CSVSTGTGYNEQYF. Here the CDR3 DNA reads TGCAGCGTGTCGACCGGGACAGGGTACAACGAGCAGTACTTC.

The chain carries TRBV13 and TRBJ2-1; D call uncertain. This CDR3 is built from 16 residues. Trimming removed 5 bases at V and 2 bases at J, with 16 bases between. CDR1 and CDR2 from the germline V gene are PRHDT and FYEKMQ (reference sequence). CDR3 sequence: CASSAISQPPYNEQFF. In DNA, the CDR3 is TGTGCCAGCAGCGCAATTTCACAGCCCCCCTACAATGAGCAGTTCTTC. The full variable domain, in which reference TRBV13 and TRBJ2-1 provide the parts outside the CDR3, is AAGVIQSPRHLIKEKRETATLKCYPIPRHDTVYWYQQGPGQDPQFLISFYEKMQSDKGSIPDRFSAQQFSDYHSELNMSSLELGDSALYFCASSAISQPPYNEQFFGPGTRLTVL.

The chain joins TRBV29-1 to TRBJ2-1, with 8 bases matching TRBD1. Unmatched junction bases numbered 17, after V lost 7 bases and J lost 0 bases. The germline V gene encodes CDR1 SQVTM and CDR2 ANQGSEA. This CDR3 region has 18 residues. For the CDR3, the DNA is TGCAGCGCCGACAGGGGTGGGGTCTTCGGGAGCTCCTACAATGAGCAGTTCTTC. Translation gives CSADRGGVFGSSYNEQFF.

This clonotype was seen many times. The chain joins TRBV4-3 to TRBJ2-3; TRBD2 aligns across 15 bases. The CDR3 totals 18 residues. Germline CDR1 is LGHNA and CDR2 is YSLEER. Trimming removed 1 base from V and 6 bases from J; junction bases left unmatched: 8. The CDR3 is CASSQGFGLAGGGDTQYF. The CDR3, as DNA: TGCGCCAGCAGCCAAGGGTTCGGACTAGCGGGAGGGGGCGATACGCAGTATTTT.

This clonotype occurred many times. The chain combines TRBV7-2 with TRBJ2-3; D is tentatively TRBD1 or TRBD2 (6 bases each). V lost 1 base and J 5 bases, leaving 10 bases between the germline ends. The CDR3 totals 14 residues. Germline CDR1 SGHTA, CDR2 FQGNSA. The CDR3 region is CASSLGGAVDTQYF. CDR3 sequence (DNA): TGTGCCAGCAGCTTAGGGGGGGCGGTAGATACGCAGTATTTT.

This clonotype was seen many times. The J gene is TRBJ2-7, the V gene TRBV7-2; no reliable D call. The CDR3 sequence is 14 residues long. Germline V gives CDR1 SGHTA, CDR2 FQGNSA. V was pared by 8 bases and J by 4 bases, with 18 bases between. CDR3 sequence reads: CASADQGPAYEQYF. CDR3 DNA: TGTGCCAGCGCCGATCAAGGCCCCGCGTACGAGCAGTACTTC.

The chain carries TRBV18 and TRBJ2-2; perhaps D is TRBD1 or TRBD2 (6 bases each). This CDR3 spans 18 amino acids. CDR1 and CDR2 (germline): KGHSH, LQKENI. V lost 3 bases, J lost 0 bases, and 17 bases lay in between. The CDR3 here is CASSPNSVGGPNTGELFF. CDR3 in DNA: TGTGCCAGCTCACCGAATTCGGTAGGGGGGCCGAACACCGGGGAGCTGTTTTTT.

This clonotype was recorded at least ten times. V usage is TRBV7-9 and J usage is TRBJ2-1; 8 bases fit TRBD1. V lost 3 bases, J lost 4 bases, and 2 bases stayed unmatched. In germline, CDR1 is SEHNR, CDR2 FQNEAQ (reference sequence). This CDR3 has 14 residues. CDR3 region: CASSLGQAYNEQFF. Written as DNA, the CDR3 is TGTGCCAGCAGCTTGGGACAGGCGTACAATGAGCAGTTCTTC.

This clonotype was picked up many times. The rearrangement links TRBV28 to TRBJ2-5; D gene uncertain. Germline-derived CDR1 and CDR2 are MDHEN and SYDVKM. The V end was cut by 6 bases, the J end by 2 bases, with 19 bases between. This CDR3 is 16 amino acids long. CDR3 coding DNA: TGTGCCAGCAGCCACCCCCTTAGAGCGCCGCAAGAGACCCAGTACTTC. The encoded protein is CASSHPLRAPQETQYF.

This chain uses TRBV5-1 with TRBJ2-2; the D is unclear. The CDR3 covers 16 residues. Germline-derived CDR1 and CDR2 are SGHRS and YFSETQ. The V end lost 0 bases, the J end lost 6 bases, and 15 bases lay between the germline ends. The CDR3 reads CASSLVLGTNAGELFF. The CDR3 coding sequence is TGCGCCAGCAGCTTGGTTTTGGGAACAAACGCCGGGGAGCTGTTTTTT.

This clonotype was found many times. This chain joins TRBV2 and TRBJ1-6, with D unclear. The CDR3 consists of 19 residues. Trimming left V 1 base short and J 0 bases short, with 16 bases between. Germline CDR1 and CDR2: SNHLY and FYNNEI. The DNA of the CDR3 is TGTGCCAGCAGTGAAGGGGAGTCACTACTAAGCTCCTATAATTCACCCCTCCACTTT. Amino acids: CASSEGESLLSSYNSPLHF.

This clonotype was observed a few times. This sequence joins TRBV7-9 and TRBJ2-6; D unresolved. Germline lookup yields CDR1 SEHNR and CDR2 FQNEAQ (reference sequence). This CDR3 region has 16 residues. Trimming took 1 base from V and 2 from J, leaving 9 bases between them. The CDR3 bases are TGTGCCAGCAGCTTAGGGGGTCCCACTGGGGCCAACGTCCTGACTTTC. This sequence encodes CASSLGGPTGANVLTF.

The chain has TRBV7-8 and TRBJ2-3; D may be TRBD2 (6 bases). V lost 7 bases, J lost 6 bases, and 17 bases lay in between. The CDR3 extends over 14 amino acids. CDR1 is SGHVS, CDR2 FQNEAQ, per germline. This CDR3 is CASTRAGPLDTQYF. CDR3 nucleotide sequence: TGTGCCAGCACACGTGCGGGACCCCTTGATACGCAGTATTTT.

This clonotype was counted only a few times. The J gene is TRBJ2-3, the V gene TRBV30; 7 bases fit TRBD1. V shed 2 bases, J shed 1 base, and the junction held 6 bases outside the gene matches. This CDR3 has 15 amino acids. Germline V gives CDR1 GTSNPN, CDR2 SVGIG (reference sequence). The CDR3 bases are TGTGCCTGGAGTAAGGGGGCTCGGGGCACAGATACGCAGTATTTT. This encodes CAWSKGARGTDTQYF. The full variable domain, completed using reference TRBV30 and TRBJ2-3, is SQTIHQWPATLVQPVGSPLSLECTVEGTSNPNLYWYRQAAGRGLQLLFYSVGIGQISSEVPQNLSASRPQDRQFILSSKKLLLSDSGFYLCAWSKGARGTDTQYFGPGTRLTVL.

This clonotype was observed many times. The rearrangement links TRBV6-2 or TRBV6-3 to TRBJ2-1; TRBD2 matches 7 bases. Per germline, CDR1 MNHEY and CDR2 SVGEGT. V was pared by 7 bases and J by 10 bases, with 10 bases of the junction left unmatched. The CDR3 is 13 amino acids. The CDR3 loop reads CASKGAGFAEQFF. In nucleotides, the CDR3 is TGTGCCAGCAAGGGAGCGGGATTCGCAGAGCAGTTCTTC.

The chain uses TRBV4-1 and TRBJ1-1; D is perhaps TRBD1 (5 bases). Between the trimmed V and J ends, which lost 1 base and 3 bases, there was a span of 33 bases. CDR1 is MGHRA, CDR2 YSYEKL, per germline. CDR3 size: 22 residues. DNA of the CDR3: TGCGCCAGCAGCCAAGTTGGGTTAGGAACAAGGGGATCACGGGCGTCTGACACTGAAGCTTTCTTT. Its protein product is CASSQVGLGTRGSRASDTEAFF.

This clonotype appeared many times. The rearrangement uses TRBV2 and TRBJ1-1, with no clear D. The CDR3 is 12 amino acids. V lost 7 bases and J 0 bases, leaving 6 bases between the germline ends. CDR1 is SNHLY and CDR2 is FYNNEI in the germline V gene. CDR3 bases: TGTGCCAGCACAATCTTGAACACTGAAGCTTTCTTT. Protein product: CASTILNTEAFF.